This T cell receptor beta chain is from a study of blood T cell repertoires in COVID-19. Study summary: Samples representing acute and convalescent COVID-19 were sourced from the United States, Italy and Spain.

Germline V lookup: CDR1 SGDLS, CDR2 YYNGEE. Trimming cost V 5 bases and J 3 bases, with 12 bases left between them. This CDR3 is 14 amino acids long. Per the study methods: Using reference gene primer amplification, nucleated cell counts were estimated. Measured with immunoSEQ multiplex PCR; TCRdb has only the in-frame clones, and not every one. That table supplies the V and J calls and clone size; D and trimming were determined from the DNA. The sample has tens of thousands of clones, about 72% seen once. The rearrangement joins TRBV9 to TRBJ1-5; perhaps TRBD1 as D (5 bases). The origin of this receptor is a man between 65 and 85 years old with active or convalescent COVID-19. Sequences were obtained from peripheral blood. The CDR3 DNA is TGTGCCAGCAGTCCGACAGTCTCCAATCAGCCCCAGCATTTT. This encodes CASSPTVSNQPQHF.